The 14 T cell receptor beta chains given below trace back to one sample, sequenced in a study of regulatory T cells in long-lasting Graves disease. Noted time point: persistent/refractory GD, antithyroid drugs over 5 years with positive TRAb. Extracted PBMC RNA gave rise to the TCR library. CDR3 regions were amplified by Arm-PCR using iRepertoire HTBI primers to build TCR beta libraries. TCRdb redid the calling of the multiplex PCR reads with MiXCR, one entry per CDR3 protein. The data show some 430,000 distinct CDR3 sequences, under 25% seen once. This sample comprised peripheral blood mononuclear cells (PBMCs), obtained when the disease was refractory, from a patient treated with antithyroid drugs. These receptors were collected from a female donor with Graves disease.

This clonotype has only a few counts. This chain joins TRBV30 and TRBJ1-1; D not resolved. Trimming cost V 4 bases and J 3 bases, with 9 bases left between them. The CDR3 length is 12 residues. The V gene's germline CDR1 is GTSNPN and CDR2 SVGIG (reference sequence). The CDR3 bases are TGTGCCTGGACTGCTCGGTACACTGAAGCTTTCTTT. Protein sequence: CAWTARYTEAFF.

In this sample, this clonotype turned up many times. The V gene is TRBV7-9, the J gene TRBJ1-6, with TRBD1 as a possible D gene (6 bases). Germline V gene data show CDR1 as SEHNR and CDR2 as FQNEAQ (reference sequence). V was pared by 4 bases and J by 7 bases, with 14 bases between. The CDR3 contains 15 residues. The CDR3 DNA reads TGTGCCAGCAGCTCCCCCGGGGGGGCGAATTCACCCCTCCACTTT. Residues: CASSSPGGANSPLHF.

The V call is TRBV11-2, the J call TRBJ2-7; 8 nucleotides agree with TRBD2. V shed 5 bases and J 0 bases; nucleotides not matched to a gene: 3. Per the germline V gene, CDR1 is SGHAT and CDR2 is FQNNGV. The CDR3 runs to 14 residues. The CDR3 DNA reads TGTGCCAGCAGCCAAAGCGGGAGCTCCTACGAGCAGTACTTC. Its protein product is CASSQSGSSYEQYF.

At least ten counts were recorded for this clonotype. The chain uses TRBV2 and TRBJ1-5; tentative D call: TRBD1 (5 bases). V shed 6 bases and J shed 0 bases, with 12 bases lying between them. The V gene's germline CDR1 is SNHLY and CDR2 FYNNEI. This CDR3 spans 15 amino acids. CDR3: CASRQDTDSNQPQHF. The DNA for the CDR3 is TGTGCCAGCAGACAGGATACCGATAGCAATCAGCCCCAGCATTTT.

V usage is TRBV28 and J usage is TRBJ2-6, with unresolved D. V gave up 8 bases and J gave up 1 base, with 3 bases separating them. Per the germline V gene, CDR1 is MDHEN and CDR2 is SYDVKM. This CDR3 comprises 12 residues. Here the CDR3 DNA reads TGTGCCAGCTATTCTGGGGCCAACGTCCTGACTTTC. It specifies CASYSGANVLTF. Based on the CDR3 plus reference TRBV28 and TRBJ2-6, the full variable domain is DVKVTQSSRYLVKRTGEKVFLECVQDMDHENMFWYRQDPGLGLRLIYFSYDVKMKEKGDIPEGYSVSREKKERFSLILESASTNQTSMYLCASYSGANVLTFGAGSRLTVL.

This clonotype occurred many times. The rearrangement uses TRBV10-3 and TRBJ2-7; 7 bases align to TRBD1. This CDR3 spans 16 amino acids. Trimming at V came to 0 bases and at J to 5 bases, leaving 10 bases not matched to a gene. The germline gives CDR1 ENHRY, CDR2 SYGVKD. DNA of the CDR3: TGTGCCATCAGTGAGTCGGAGGTGGGGACAGACCACGAGCAGTACTTC. This sequence encodes CAISESEVGTDHEQYF.

This clonotype was seen many times. J is TRBJ2-7 and V is TRBV7-8, with a weak D call TRBD1 (6 bases). Germline CDR1 reads SGHVS; CDR2 reads FQNEAQ. Trimming took 3 bases from V and 1 from J, leaving 16 bases between them. The CDR3 runs 16 residues. In DNA form, the CDR3 reads TGTGCCAGCAGCTTTTTCCCCCCTGGACAGTCCTACGAGCAGTACTTC. Translating it yields CASSFFPPGQSYEQYF.

The chain has TRBV7-8 and TRBJ1-5, with TRBD1 as a possible D gene (5 bases). The V gene's germline CDR1 is SGHVS and CDR2 FQNEAQ. Trimming took 1 base from V and 0 from J, leaving 19 bases between them. The CDR3 spans 19 residues. The CDR3 DNA sequence: TGTGCCAGCAGCTTAGAGAGGGGTCCACGGACTAATAGCAATCAGCCCCAGCATTTT. Protein product: CASSLERGPRTNSNQPQHF.

The chain recombines TRBV6-2 or TRBV6-3 with TRBJ2-2; D unresolved. From germline, CDR1 is MNHEY and CDR2 SVGEGT. Trimming removed 1 base at V and 0 bases at J, with 12 bases between. The CDR3 length is 17 residues. This CDR3 reads CASSYFGFAANTGELFF. Written as DNA, the CDR3 is TGTGCCAGCAGTTACTTCGGCTTTGCGGCGAACACCGGGGAGCTGTTTTTT.

There are many counts of this clonotype. The V gene is TRBV28, the J gene TRBJ2-7; 8 bases line up with TRBD2. Germline CDR1 reads MDHEN; CDR2 reads SYDVKM. The CDR3 sequence is 19 residues long. The V and J ends lost 6 bases and 2 bases, in that order; junction bases with no gene match: 21. CDR3 sequence: CASSRPSRGGPRLAYEQYF. In DNA, the CDR3 is TGTGCCAGCAGCCGCCCCAGCCGGGGGGGACCCAGATTAGCCTACGAGCAGTACTTC.

This sequence joins TRBV28 and TRBJ2-7; 9 bases map to TRBD1. Germline V gene lookup returns CDR1 MDHEN and CDR2 SYDVKM. V was pared by 7 bases and J by 7 bases, with 11 bases of the junction left unmatched. The CDR3 spans 14 residues. CDR3 in amino acids: CASNQPGQGEEQYF. For the CDR3, the DNA is TGTGCCAGCAACCAACCGGGACAGGGTGAAGAGCAGTACTTC.

This clonotype was found a few times. The V call is TRBV19, the J call TRBJ1-1; D is unclear. Germline V gives CDR1 LNHDA, CDR2 SQIVND (reference sequence). CDR3 length: 14 residues. V gave up 7 bases and J gave up 1 base, with 13 bases separating them. CDR3 in amino acids: CASTPGLRNTEAFF. The CDR3 bases are TGTGCCAGTACCCCCGGACTGCGGAACACTGAAGCTTTCTTT.

This clonotype has a count of ten or more. CDR3 nucleotide sequence: TGTGCCAGCACCAAAGGCGGGACCCAAGAGACCCAGTACTTC. This encodes CASTKGGTQETQYF. This sequence joins TRBV7-9 and TRBJ2-5, with a weak D call TRBD2 (6 bases). Germline V gene lookup returns CDR1 SEHNR and CDR2 FQNEAQ (reference sequence). Between the trimmed V and J ends, which lost 7 bases and 1 base, there was a span of 13 bases. The CDR3 spans 14 residues.

This clonotype appeared a few times. V gene TRBV15 combines with J gene TRBJ2-7, with D unresolved. CDR1 is LNHNV, CDR2 YYDKDF, per germline (reference sequence). V lost 4 bases and J 1 base, leaving 11 bases between the germline ends. This CDR3 is built from 14 residues. The CDR3 DNA follows: TGTGCCACCAGCAACTGGGTTGAATCCTACGAGCAGTACTTC. This sequence encodes CATSNWVESYEQYF.